Shown below are 11 T cell receptor beta chains from a single sample sequenced in a study of blood T cell repertoires in COVID-19 (dated by TCRdb to about 2020). To prepare the library, the immunoSEQ multiplex PCR assay was applied. TCRdb limited this immuneACCESS table to in-frame rearrangements with V and J called. A share of clones is missing; checked studies link under half to unresolved V genes, and the rest is unexplained. For this sample there are 250,000 to 300,000 clones; around 80% appear just once. The ten largest account for around 5.4% of the sample. Sequencing was carried out using peripheral blood. Receptor source: a man of 80 years or more with acute or convalescent COVID-19.

The chain couples TRBV28 to TRBJ1-2; TRBD1 aligns across 7 bases. Trimming removed 6 bases from V and 8 bases from J; junction bases left unmatched: 15. CDR1 is MDHEN, CDR2 SYDVKM, per germline. There are 15 residues in the CDR3. The CDR3 here is CASSLGSPGGLGYTF. CDR3 DNA: TGTGCCAGCAGCCTAGGGTCCCCAGGGGGTTTGGGCTACACCTTC.

The chain couples TRBV7-9 to TRBJ2-5; tentatively, D is TRBD2 (5 bases). V lost 5 bases and J 12 bases, leaving 13 bases between the germline ends. Per germline, CDR1 SEHNR and CDR2 FQNEAQ (reference sequence). This CDR3 comprises 11 residues. Here the CDR3 reads CASSVADGKYF. CDR3 DNA sequence: TGTGCCAGCAGCGTGGCGGACGGGAAGTACTTC.

This rearrangement joins TRBV28 to TRBJ2-6; no reliable D call. Germline CDR1 reads MDHEN; CDR2 reads SYDVKM. The CDR3 extends over 15 amino acids. Trimming took off 6 bases at V and 2 bases at J, with 11 bases between the two ends. For the CDR3, the DNA is TGTGCCAGCAGCCCTGATGCGCCTGGGGCCAACGTCCTGACTTTC. The encoded protein is CASSPDAPGANVLTF.

CDR3 protein: CSVERSAQTQYF. In DNA, the CDR3 is TGCAGCGTTGAGCGGTCAGCGCAGACCCAGTACTTC. The V gene is TRBV29-1, the J gene TRBJ2-5; D remains unclear. The CDR3 length is 12 residues. V was clipped by 3 bases and J by 6 bases, with 11 bases between them. Germline CDR1 SQVTM, CDR2 ANQGSEA.

The V call is TRBV6-5, the J call TRBJ2-1; 8 positions agree with TRBD1. V trimming: 4 bases; J trimming: 7 bases; junction bases outside the gene matches: 3. The CDR3 has 13 residues. The germline V gene has CDR1 MNHEY and CDR2 SVGAGI. Written as DNA, the CDR3 is TGTGCCAGCAGTTTGGACAGGGATAATGAGCAGTTCTTC. Protein sequence: CASSLDRDNEQFF.

This rearrangement joins TRBV2 to TRBJ1-5, with 8 bases matching TRBD1. This CDR3 spans 13 amino acids. Per germline, CDR1 SNHLY and CDR2 FYNNEI. The V gene end was trimmed by 7 bases and the J gene end by 7 bases; junction bases not matched to a gene: 6. CDR3 residues: CASNQGANQPQHF. The CDR3, as DNA: TGTGCCAGCAATCAGGGGGCGAACCAGCCCCAGCATTTT.

The V and J genes are TRBV18 and TRBJ2-7; 7 bases are shared with TRBD1. Germline-derived CDR1 and CDR2 are KGHSH and LQKENI. This CDR3 comprises 15 residues. The V segment lost 3 bases and the J segment 1 base; nucleotides outside the gene matches: 6. DNA of the CDR3: TGTGCCAGCTCACCTTCCGGGACAGCATCCTACGAGCAGTACTTC. This gives the protein CASSPSGTASYEQYF.

A word on this clone: A read error may produce the germline difference seen at one junction end. The genes are TRBV20-1 and TRBJ2-4; 11 bases are shared with TRBD1. The length of the CDR3 is 11 residues. Germline CDR1 and CDR2: DFQATT and SNEGSKA (reference sequence). Written as DNA, the CDR3 is TGCAGTGCTGGGGACAGGGGGGCGGCGGACTTC. Amino acids: CSAGDRGAADF.

The chain's CDR3 is CASSLLLAGDRETQYF. CDR3 coding DNA: TGCGCCAGCAGCTTGCTGCTAGCGGGGGATAGAGAGACCCAGTACTTC. The chain uses TRBV5-1 and TRBJ2-5; 10 positions agree with TRBD2. In germline, CDR1 is SGHRS, CDR2 YFSETQ. The CDR3 extends over 16 amino acids. V was pared by 1 base and J by 4 bases, with 7 bases of the junction left unmatched.

J is TRBJ2-3 and V is TRBV3-1 (or the pseudogene TRBV3-2); 11 positions match TRBD2. Trimming took 4 bases from V and 3 from J; bases not matched to a gene: 6. In germline, CDR1 is LGHDT, CDR2 YNNKEL (reference sequence). The CDR3 has 16 residues. CDR3 protein: CASSLRGLAETDTQYF. CDR3 nucleotides: TGTGCCAGCAGCCTCCGGGGACTAGCGGAGACAGATACGCAGTATTTT.

The chain recombines TRBV7-9 with TRBJ2-7; TRBD1 is a possible D gene (6 bases). The V end lost 5 bases, the J end lost 0 bases, and 14 bases lay between the germline ends. The germline V gene has CDR1 SEHNR and CDR2 FQNEAQ (reference sequence). This CDR3 comprises 15 residues. The CDR3: CASSQGLRDSYEQYF. The CDR3 DNA reads TGTGCCAGCAGCCAGGGGTTAAGGGACTCCTACGAGCAGTACTTC.